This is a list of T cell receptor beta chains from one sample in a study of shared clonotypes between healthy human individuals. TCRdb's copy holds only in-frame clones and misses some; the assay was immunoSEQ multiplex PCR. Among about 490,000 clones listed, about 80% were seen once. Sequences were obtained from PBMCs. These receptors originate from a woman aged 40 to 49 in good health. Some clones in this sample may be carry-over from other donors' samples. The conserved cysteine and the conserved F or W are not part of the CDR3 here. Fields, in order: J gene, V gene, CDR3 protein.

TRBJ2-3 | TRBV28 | ASSRTSGRPDTQY
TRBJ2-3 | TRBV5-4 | ASSPGTSGSRIDTQY
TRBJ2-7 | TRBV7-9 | ASSFQSGGSYEQY
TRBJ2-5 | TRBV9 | ASSGGPSLAGEETQY
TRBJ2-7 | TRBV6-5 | ASSPRVSSYEQY
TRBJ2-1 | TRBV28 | ASSSSSGRAYNEQF
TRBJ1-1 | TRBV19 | ASTDRGVTEAF
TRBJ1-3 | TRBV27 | ASSAHRGGNTIY
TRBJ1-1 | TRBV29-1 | SAGGGPNTEAF
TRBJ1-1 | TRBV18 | ASSLDRNTEAF
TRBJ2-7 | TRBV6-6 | ATRRTSVSYEQY
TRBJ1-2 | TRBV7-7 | ASSSRLGPPGYT
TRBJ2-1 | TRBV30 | AWSAGRAVDDEQF
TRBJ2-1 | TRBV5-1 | ASSPRTGTNEQF
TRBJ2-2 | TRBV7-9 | ASGGLAGGTGELF
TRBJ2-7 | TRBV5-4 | ASSLAGTDGAYEQY
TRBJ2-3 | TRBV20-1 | SARAGSTQY
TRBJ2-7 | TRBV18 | ASSPPSRNEQY
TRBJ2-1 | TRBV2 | ASSVGGPEQF
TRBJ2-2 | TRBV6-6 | ASSHQRDYTGELF
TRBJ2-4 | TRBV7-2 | ASSLTLPGGDIQY
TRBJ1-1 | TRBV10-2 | ASSEAGGNTEAF
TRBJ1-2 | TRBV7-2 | ASSLGSVYGYT
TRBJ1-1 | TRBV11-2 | ASSLEGVGTEAF
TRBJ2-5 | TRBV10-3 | AISEGGQLQETQY
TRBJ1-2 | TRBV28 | ASSLWVDSNYGYT
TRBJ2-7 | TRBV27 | ASSLKLSYEQY
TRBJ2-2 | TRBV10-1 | ASSPGTGVGELF
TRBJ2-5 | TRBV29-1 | SGRTGEETQY
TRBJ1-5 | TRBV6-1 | ASSESQASSNQPQH
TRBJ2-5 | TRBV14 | ASSQGAGAETQY
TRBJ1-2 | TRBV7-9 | ASSLAVGGQGENYGYT
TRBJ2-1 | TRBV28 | ASLGASGGRDEQF
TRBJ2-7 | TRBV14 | ASSQGLPLGPYEQY
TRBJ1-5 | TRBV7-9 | ASSPQGTEPQH
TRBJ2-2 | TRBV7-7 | ASSLEGEELF